This TCR beta chain was profiled in a study of T cell responses to AZD1222 COVID-19 vaccine. The CDR3 is 15 amino acids. V lost 6 bases to trimming and J lost 4 bases, with 18 bases between them. The germline V gene encodes CDR1 SGHNT and CDR2 YYREEE (reference sequence). The study, taken as a whole, reports: In a largely white British group with more females than males, clonal diversity was possibly underestimated. Compared with day 0, the breadth and depth of the Spike-specific TCR repertoire rose significantly after two doses of AZD1222.

This clone was seen just once. Its antigen is undetermined. TCRdb's table, derived via immunoSEQ multiplex PCR, lists solely in-frame clones and lacks some. The sample contains roughly 69,000 clones, under 90% of which appear only once. This specimen consisted of peripheral blood, obtained 28 days after the second AZD1222 dose. The clonotype comes from an adult who received the AZD1222 COVID-19 vaccine. This chain links TRBV5-4 with TRBJ2-3, with a possible D match to TRBD2 (5 bases). In DNA form, the CDR3 reads TGTGCCAGCATACCCCCCGGGGTAGCCTCAGATACGCAGTATTTT. Its translation is CASIPPGVASDTQYF.